Listed here are 22 T cell receptor beta chains from one sample, sequenced in a study of spatial heterogeneity in lung cancer. Regarding the study as a whole: Counts that tracked tumor mutation counts were those of expanded intratumoral alpha and beta TCRs.

These receptors have no known antigen. As for time point: sample taken at primary tumor resection. Via MiXCR, TCRdb re-called the 5' RACE reads, giving one row per CDR3 protein. Among around 23,000 distinct CDR3 sequences listed, approximately 6.5% were seen once. Source: lung tumor tissue, taken at surgery. Receptors were obtained from a male donor with early-stage non-small cell lung cancer.

This clonotype showed up many times. The chain is built from TRBV20-1 and TRBJ1-3; TRBD1 might be the D (5 bases). With 3 bases removed from V and 0 bases from J, the gap between germline ends came to 12 bases. Germline V CDR1 and CDR2: DFQATT, SNEGSKA (reference sequence). CDR3 length equals 15 residues. The CDR3 DNA is TGCAGTGCTAGCCCCGGGGCCCGCTCTGGAAACACCATATATTTT. This encodes CSASPGARSGNTIYF.

This clonotype appeared many times. V usage is TRBV9 and J usage is TRBJ1-2; 7 nucleotides align to TRBD1. Looked up from germline, CDR1 is SGDLS and CDR2 is YYNGEE. The V segment lost 4 bases and the J segment 0 bases; nucleotides outside the gene matches: 6. The CDR3 extends over 15 amino acids. CDR3 in DNA: TGTGCCAGCAGCTCTACAGGGGTCCCTAACTATGGCTACACCTTC. This codes for CASSSTGVPNYGYTF.

In its sample, this clonotype was seen many times. The chain recombines TRBV7-9 with TRBJ1-1; D possibly corresponds to TRBD1 (5 bases). Germline assignment: CDR1 SEHNR and CDR2 FQNEAQ (reference sequence). The CDR3 totals 13 residues. V lost 4 bases to trimming and J lost 3 bases, with 9 bases between them. The CDR3 sequence: CASSWRGDTEAFF. In nucleotides, the CDR3 is TGTGCCAGCAGCTGGCGGGGGGACACTGAAGCTTTCTTT.

This clonotype has at least ten counts. The rearrangement links TRBV10-3 to TRBJ2-7; 8 bases are shared with TRBD1. CDR1 is ENHRY, CDR2 SYGVKD, per germline. The CDR3 runs 14 residues. V dropped 6 bases and J dropped 2; count of bases not matched to a gene: 6. CDR3 protein: CAIRPGQETYEQYF. The CDR3 DNA follows: TGTGCCATCAGGCCGGGACAGGAGACCTACGAGCAGTACTTC.

This clonotype came up a few times. The rearrangement uses TRBV7-2 and TRBJ1-4; 9 bases are a match to TRBD1. V was clipped by 7 bases and J by 4 bases; unmatched bases: 1. From germline, CDR1 is SGHTA and CDR2 FQGNSA. The CDR3 is 13 amino acids. This CDR3 is CASKGQGNEKLFF. CDR3 coding DNA: TGTGCCAGCAAGGGACAGGGTAATGAAAAACTGTTTTTT.

The chain combines TRBV23-1 with TRBJ2-3; D not certain. TRBV23-1 is designated an ORF whose function remains uncertain. Trimming stripped 3 bases from V and 5 bases from J, with 21 bases between. This CDR3 spans 17 amino acids. The CDR3 DNA reads as TGCGCCAGCAGTCAGGAAAAGGATCCTAGGAAGGAAGATACGCAGTATTTT. Encoded protein: CASSQEKDPRKEDTQYF.

This clonotype was counted many times. The chain has TRBV18 and TRBJ2-3, with D unresolved. The germline V and J ends were trimmed by 4 bases and 6 bases, with 14 bases remaining between them. This CDR3 contains 14 residues. CDR1 and CDR2 from the germline V gene are KGHSH and LQKENI. This CDR3 is CASSHMESLDTQYF. The DNA of the CDR3 is TGTGCCAGCTCACACATGGAATCTCTGGATACGCAGTATTTT.

This clonotype appeared many times. The rearrangement joins TRBV5-6 to TRBJ2-7; D may be TRBD1 (5 bases). With 4 bases removed from V and 3 bases from J, the gap between germline ends came to 26 bases. The CDR3 spans 18 residues. CDR1 and CDR2 from the germline V gene are SGHDT and YYEEEE. The CDR3: CASSRYPDNPPPNYEQYF. The CDR3 bases are TGTGCCAGCAGCCGCTATCCGGACAACCCACCTCCGAACTACGAGCAGTACTTC.

There are many counts of this clonotype. This chain joins TRBV14 and TRBJ2-3; the match to TRBD1 covers 10 bases. CDR1 is SGHDN, CDR2 FVKESK, per germline. The CDR3 is 14 amino acids. After removal of 4 bases from V and 5 bases from J, the junction contained 3 bases not matched to a gene. The CDR3 nucleotides read TGTGCCAGCAGCCGACAGGGGGCAAGAGATACGCAGTATTTT. Encoded protein: CASSRQGARDTQYF.

Many counts were recorded for this clonotype. This chain links TRBV25-1 with TRBJ2-4, with D tentatively TRBD1 (5 bases). The CDR3 sequence is 13 residues long. Germline V gene sequence: CDR1 MGHDK, CDR2 SYGVNS. Trimming took off 3 bases at V and 5 bases at J, with 8 bases between the two ends. CDR3 residues: CASSDMGQNIQYF. CDR3 coding DNA: TGTGCCAGCAGTGATATGGGGCAAAACATTCAGTACTTC.

This clonotype was picked up a small number of times. The chain recombines TRBV6-2 or TRBV6-3 with TRBJ1-1, with D possibly being TRBD1 (6 bases). The germline CDR1 and CDR2 sequences are MNHEY and SVGEGT. The V end lost 5 bases, the J end lost 11 bases, and 12 bases lay between the germline ends. The CDR3 extends over 11 amino acids. The CDR3 reads CASSKGVRAFF. The CDR3 DNA reads as TGTGCCAGCAGTAAGGGGGTCCGGGCTTTCTTT.

This clonotype was picked up many times. The rearrangement uses TRBV7-9 and TRBJ1-6; D remains unclear. The V and J ends lost 8 bases and 0 bases respectively, with 5 bases between them. This CDR3 has 13 amino acids. Germline V gives CDR1 SEHNR, CDR2 FQNEAQ (reference sequence). The CDR3 coding sequence is TGTGCCAGCTCGGGCTCCTATAATTCACCCCTCCACTTT. Its protein product is CASSGSYNSPLHF.

This clonotype was detected a few times. This chain uses TRBV27 with TRBJ2-3, with 8 bases lining up with TRBD2. Germline V gene data show CDR1 as MNHEY and CDR2 as SMNVEV (reference sequence). The CDR3 covers 19 residues. The V gene end was trimmed by 6 bases and the J gene end by 1 base; junction bases not matched to a gene: 18. CDR3 coding DNA: TGTGCCAGCAGCAGGACCCCCGTCTTTAGCGGGGTAGGCACAGATACGCAGTATTTT. This codes for CASSRTPVFSGVGTDTQYF.

This clonotype is categorized as medium-sized. The V gene is TRBV28, the J gene TRBJ2-3, with D perhaps matching TRBD1 (6 bases). CDR1 is MDHEN, CDR2 SYDVKM, per germline. The V end lost 6 bases, the J end lost 0 bases, and 10 bases lay between the germline ends. The CDR3 totals 14 residues. CDR3 sequence: CASRPTGSTDTQYF. As DNA, the CDR3 is TGTGCCAGCAGGCCAACAGGGAGCACAGATACGCAGTATTTT. The entire variable domain, with the rest obtained from reference TRBV28 and TRBJ2-3, is as follows: DVKVTQSSRYLVKRTGEKVFLECVQDMDHENMFWYRQDPGLGLRLIYFSYDVKMKEKGDIPEGYSVSREKKERFSLILESASTNQTSMYLCASRPTGSTDTQYFGPGTRLTVL.

This clonotype was counted a few times. The chain recombines TRBV7-2 with TRBJ2-3; the D is unclear. Germline CDR1 SGHTA, CDR2 FQGNSA. The V end lost 1 base, the J end lost 7 bases, and 6 bases lay between the germline ends. This CDR3 has 12 residues. CDR3 sequence: CASSLDSYTQYF. In nucleotides, the CDR3 is TGTGCCAGCAGCTTAGACAGCTATACGCAGTATTTT.

The CDR3 DNA reads as TGTGCCAGCAGAAGGGAATTGTACACTGAAGCTTTCTTT. It codes for CASRRELYTEAFF. The chain joins TRBV12-3 or TRBV12-4 to TRBJ1-1; D not resolved. V shed 6 bases and J shed 3 bases, with 11 bases lying between them. There are 13 residues in the CDR3.

Many counts were recorded for this clonotype. The gene calls are TRBV7-2 and TRBJ2-1; no definite D call. From germline, CDR1 is SGHTA and CDR2 FQGNSA. V was shortened by 1 base and J by 4 bases, with 26 bases between the two germline ends. This CDR3 is built from 20 residues. CDR3 loop: CASSLGDSTQRRSEYNEQFF. As DNA, the CDR3 is TGTGCCAGCAGCTTAGGGGATTCCACCCAGCGCCGGTCGGAATACAATGAGCAGTTCTTC.

The sample holds many counts of this clonotype. The CDR3 sequence is CASSPTPPYNEQFF. CDR3 nucleotide sequence: TGTGCCAGCAGCCCGACTCCGCCTTACAATGAGCAGTTCTTC. The chain combines TRBV7-3 with TRBJ2-1; D is unresolved. Deletions cut 5 bases from V and 4 bases from J, with 12 bases between. The CDR3 length is 14 residues. From germline, CDR1 is SGHTA and CDR2 FQGTGA.

This clonotype has a handful of counts. The chain recombines TRBV10-3 with TRBJ2-7; D not resolved. The CDR3 loop spans 11 amino acids. V was cut by 3 bases and J by 7 bases, with 7 bases left in between. CDR1 ENHRY and CDR2 SYGVKD come from the germline V gene. The CDR3 coding sequence is TGTGCCATCAGTGATATGGGGGAGCAGTACTTC. Translation gives CAISDMGEQYF.

At least ten counts were recorded for this clonotype. The V call is TRBV29-1, the J call TRBJ2-1; no clear D. The germline V and J ends were trimmed by 3 bases and 4 bases, with 1 base remaining between them. From germline, CDR1 is SQVTM and CDR2 ANQGSEA. There are 10 residues in the CDR3. This chain's CDR3 is CSVEYNEQFF. The CDR3 DNA reads TGCAGCGTTGAGTACAATGAGCAGTTCTTC.

Points on this clonotype: This clone may be a read error of a much larger clone one base away. The chain uses TRBV28 and TRBJ1-4, with D perhaps matching TRBD1 (6 bases). The CDR3 is made up of 15 amino acids. Trimming pared 2 bases from V and 7 bases from J, leaving 14 bases between. The germline V gene has CDR1 MDHEN and CDR2 SYDVKM. In nucleotides, the CDR3 is TGTGCCAGCAGTTTAGGACGGGGGGCAATTGAAAAACTGTTTTTT. Encoded protein: CASSLGRGAIEKLFF.

This clonotype has only a few counts. The genes are TRBV28 and TRBJ2-2, with D perhaps matching TRBD1 (5 bases). Deletions cut 10 bases from V and 0 bases from J, with 12 bases between. Germline V gene data show CDR1 as MDHEN and CDR2 as SYDVKM. The CDR3 contains 14 residues. The CDR3 spells CATRVGANTGELFF. The CDR3 region has the DNA TGTGCCACCAGGGTAGGAGCGAACACCGGGGAGCTGTTTTTT.